This TCR beta chain was identified in a study of early T cells in non-severe SARS-CoV-2 infection. About the study: It was bulk RNA from unsorted whole blood that was sequenced, and the chains were unpaired.

The V gene lost 4 bases and the J gene lost 5 bases, with 17 bases spanning the gap. The CDR3 has 15 amino acids. Germline V gene sequence: CDR1 MGHRA, CDR2 YSYEKL. The sample holds a few counts of this clonotype. Individual cDNA molecules received unique molecular identifiers. TCRdb ran MiXCR on the 5' RACE reads and lists one entry per CDR3 protein. The sample records 75,000 to 90,000 distinct CDR3 sequences, under 15% being singletons. The V call is TRBV4-1, the J call TRBJ1-1; a weak D match, TRBD1 (6 bases). The receptor's source is an adult who was a healthcare worker with PCR-confirmed SARS-CoV-2 infection or an uninfected control (not recorded which). The sample consisted of whole blood. The CDR3 nucleotides are TGCGCCAGCAGCCCCGGATGGATAGGGGGGACTGAAGCTTTCTTT. It codes for CASSPGWIGGTEAFF.